The present T cell receptor beta chain was sequenced within a study of ipilimumab plus nivolumab after autologous stem cell transplantation (dated by TCRdb to the early 2020s). With respect to the entire study: The median number of doses received by trial patients was four to six for ipilimumab and 7 to 9 for nivolumab. The intent-to-treat population of the trial was made up of some 36 patients. Patients with high-risk diffuse large B cell lymphoma, mature T cell lymphoma, or multiple myeloma undergoing autologous transplant were enrolled in the trial. Primary refractory and relapsed disease were included in the DLBCL cohort, with 18-month progression-free survival of approximately 86% and 30%, respectively.

The library was generated by the immunoSEQ multiplex PCR assay. TCRdb took over this immuneACCESS table, retaining in-frame rearrangements with V and J assigned. Such tables are incomplete; in checked studies, under half of the missing clones stem from an unresolved V gene, and the remainder is unexplained. This sample lists about 22,000 clones; roughly 74% were detected once. Roughly 25% of the sample lies in the top ten. About this clone itself: Its cognate antigen has yet to be identified. No qualities accompany the bases; no much larger clone lies one base away.

Results and caveats for the whole study, not just this receptor: Per the authors, a biologic rationale for further study of the post-transplant checkpoint inhibition approach was offered by T cell receptor repertoire, regulatory T cell phenotype and gut microbiota profiles. Combined checkpoint inhibition appeared tolerable as post-transplant consolidation, according to the authors' conclusion.

Deletion took 4 bases off V and 3 bases off J, with a span of 13 bases between the germline ends. Counted from cysteine to phenylalanine, this CDR3 has 14 amino acids. Left in the record is the CDR3 DNA by itself, 42 bases read in frame from the first base. As encoded in the germline V gene, CDR1 is SQVTM while CDR2 is ANQGSEA. Checkpoint therapy was initiated 14 to 28 days after autologous transplant, and ipilimumab was administered at 1 mg/kg intravenously on day 1 of selected weeks. Nivolumab was administered at 3 mg/kg intravenously on day 1 of weeks 1, 4, 7, 10, and every two weeks through week 26. This was a Phase Ib clinical trial that tested ipilimumab plus nivolumab, given as combined checkpoint inhibition, for consolidation following autologous stem cell transplantation.

The chain couples TRBV29-1 to TRBJ1-3, with TRBD1 perhaps the D gene, on 6 matching bases. The receptor comes from a male donor with diffuse large B-cell lymphoma. This material consisted of PBMCs, taken in a trial of ipilimumab plus nivolumab as post-transplant consolidation. CDR3 reads: CSVADRRGGNTIYF. The base sequence is TGCAGCGTTGCCGACAGGAGGGGTGGAAACACCATATATTTT. The entire variable domain, with the stretches around the CDR3 drawn from the reference TRBV29-1 and TRBJ1-3 proteins, is SAVISQKPSRDICQRGTSLTIQCQVDSQVTMMFWYRQQPGQSLTLIATANQGSEATYESGFVIDKFPISRPNLTFSTLTVSNMSPEDSSIYLCSVADRRGGNTIYFGEGSWLTVV.